This T cell receptor (beta chain) was captured by sequencing in a study of OX40 agonist ivuxolimab in advanced cancers. Study results and caveats: CD4+ T cells averaged fewer expanded clones than CD8+ T cells.

This table comes from immunoSEQ multiplex PCR, and its TCRdb copy is limited to in-frame clones, with some not included. In the table there are 40,000 to 60,000 clones, 84% of which are singletons. Germline CDR1 MNHEY, CDR2 SMNVEV (reference sequence). V lost 2 bases and J 9 bases, leaving 14 bases between the germline ends. The CDR3 covers 14 residues. In the case of this clone: Its specificity is not known.

The sequencing used CD4+ or CD8+ T cells sorted from blood, collected in a trial of the OX40 agonist ivuxolimab. The V call is TRBV27, the J call TRBJ1-5; D not certain. The receptor's source is an adult with an advanced solid tumor such as melanoma, head and neck, liver or kidney cancer. This chain's CDR3 is CASSLTRERGPQHF. The CDR3 DNA follows: TGTGCCAGCAGTTTAACCCGAGAACGGGGGCCCCAGCATTTT.